The present entry profiles one TCR beta chain with its context. Its antigen is unknown. No much larger clone is present one base from it, and per-base qualities are unavailable. The data originate from a study of CD8 T cells in Susac syndrome (dated by TCRdb to about 2019). Broadly, across the study: Whether CD8+ T cell activation and differentiation in Susac syndrome was antigen driven was tested using repertoire sequencing.

The research as a whole found: The TCR sequencing and HLA analysis was acknowledged to have included a relatively small number of individuals.

RNA was extracted with the RNeasy kit and about 0.5 to 1 ug was reverse transcribed using random hexamers. The immunoSEQ multiplex PCR assay, covering 54 Vbeta and 13 Jbeta segments, was used to amplify TCR beta CDR3 regions. To correct PCR amplification bias, a synthetic template baseline was used for both primer optimization and computational correction. The study's own analysis went as follows. Only productive sequences were kept, with reads annotated to V, D and J genes according to IMGT and analyzed in immunoSEQ Analyzer. Clonality was computed as one minus Shannon entropy normalized by log2 of the number of productive unique sequences. Public and private clones were assessed among the 100 most prevalent clones of each patient and control. Clones were defined as Susac-specific when absent from the healthy and MS cohorts, from 1,000 to 1,100 published viral clones and from other ImmuneACCESS disease sequences. TCRdb's own reprocessing of the public reads used fastp at Q25 and MiXCR and kept productive beta chains. Identical CDR3 proteins give one entry, which carries the most common genes and DNA. TCRdb, not the authors, supplied the V and J calls. For this sample there are roughly 110,000 distinct CDR3 sequences; 85% to 95% appear just once. The ten top clones hold over 0.12% of the sample.

High-throughput TCR beta sequencing profiled peripheral blood CD8+ and CD4+ T cells from healthy donors, Susac syndrome patients and multiple sclerosis patients. Healthy donors were included as age- and sex-matched controls. CD8+ TEMRA cells were enriched by FACS, while bulk CD8+ and CD4+ T cells were purified by magnetic negative isolation. Blood was drawn into EDTA tubes, processed within 24 hours, and PBMCs were isolated by density gradient centrifugation. PBMCs intended for TCR sequencing were cryopreserved in liquid nitrogen and were subsequently thawed in a 37 degrees C water bath. The sorted or isolated CD4+, CD8+ and CD8+ TEMRA cells had a purity of 90% or higher. The specimen sequenced was CD4+ T cells from PBMCs. This receptor was obtained from a human donor in good health.

The DNA sequence is as follows: TGTGCCAGCAGCCTAAGGACAGGGAACACTGAAGCTTTCTTT. The translation is CASSLRTGNTEAFF. The V and J genes are TRBV5-4 and TRBJ1-1; 7 bases in between match TRBD1. Taken from the germline V gene (reference sequence), the CDR1 and CDR2 loops are SGHNT and YYREEE. The CDR3 starts with the cysteine, ends with the phenylalanine, and has 14 residues. Just CDR3 DNA is preserved here, 42 bases in frame from base 1. V has 4 bases trimmed and J has 1 base trimmed; junction bases matching no gene number 4.